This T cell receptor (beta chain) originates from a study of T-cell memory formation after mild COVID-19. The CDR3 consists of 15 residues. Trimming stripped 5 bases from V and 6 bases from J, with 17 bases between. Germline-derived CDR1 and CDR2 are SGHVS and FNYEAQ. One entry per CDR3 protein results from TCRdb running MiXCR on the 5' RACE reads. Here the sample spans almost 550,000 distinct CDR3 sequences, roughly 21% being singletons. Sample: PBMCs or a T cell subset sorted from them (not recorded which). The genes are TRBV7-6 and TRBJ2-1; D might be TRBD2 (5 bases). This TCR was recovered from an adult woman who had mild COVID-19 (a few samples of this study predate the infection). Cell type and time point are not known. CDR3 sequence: CASSPPGSRGNEQFF. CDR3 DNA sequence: TGTGCCAGCAGCCCCCCCGGATCCCGGGGCAATGAGCAGTTCTTC.